The T cell receptor (beta chain) described here comes from a study of blood T cell repertoires in COVID-19. The wider study: COVID-19 samples from acute and convalescent phases originated in the United States, Italy and Spain. PBMCs, B-cell-depleted T cells, or T cells were the source of the cDNA or gDNA that made up the material.

As originally analysed: Using reference gene primer amplification, nucleated cell counts were estimated. Profiling relied on immunoSEQ multiplex PCR, and the TCRdb table lists in-frame clones only, not all of them. The DNA was the basis for D and trimming; V, J and clone size are from that table. Among roughly 120,000 clones listed, around 90% were seen once. Trimming removed 0 bases at V and 13 bases at J, with 8 bases between. This CDR3 comprises 12 residues. Looked up from germline, CDR1 is SGHNT and CDR2 is YYREEE (reference sequence). V and J are TRBV5-4 and TRBJ1-6, with D unclear. What was sequenced was peripheral blood. This TCR was sampled from a human donor in a cohort sampled during active COVID-19. This chain's CDR3 is CASSLGGGPLHF. The CDR3 nucleotides are TGTGCCAGCAGCTTGGGCGGTGGGCCCCTCCACTTT.